The sequence of this T cell receptor (beta chain) was determined in a study of shared clonotypes between healthy human individuals. Per the study methods: Sequence data from immunoSEQ were junction-only and lacked quality scores; consequently, filtering differed. Produced via immunoSEQ multiplex PCR; TCRdb's table is partial and in-frame only. V, J and clone size derive from that table, while D and trimming were established from the DNA sequence. The sample holds approximately 95,000 clones, 65% to 70% seen once. Overall study results and limits: Memory subsets generally showed smaller estimated richness than naive subsets did. The study found 4.5% to 5% of naive CD4 clonotypes shared across a few donors.

The CDR3 covers 14 residues. With 5 bases clipped from V and 5 bases from J, the junction kept 8 bases outside the gene matches. Germline CDR1 reads SGHRS; CDR2 reads YFSETQ. Details on this clone: Its specificity is unknown.

CD45RO+ cells joined CCR7-negative CD45RA+ TemRA cells to form CD8 memory. Sequenced material: memory CD8+ T cells sorted from blood. The subset: CD45RO+ cells pooled with CCR7-negative TemRA cells. The chain combines TRBV5-1 with TRBJ2-5; 8 positions match TRBD1. This receptor was identified in a man aged 30 to 39 in good health. The CDR3 sequence: CASSSQGAMETQYF. CDR3 in DNA: TGCGCCAGCAGTTCGCAGGGGGCGATGGAGACCCAGTACTTC.